This is a list of T cell receptor beta chains from one sample in a study of metastatic and nonmetastatic thyroid tumors. TCRdb called clones again from the PCR reads with MiXCR. The table has 25,000 to 35,000 clones, around 4% seen once. The sequenced sample consisted of blood. The receptor set was obtained from a female donor with papillary thyroid cancer or a benign thyroid nodule (not recorded which). Some clones in this sample may be carry-over from other donors' samples. CDR3s leave out the opening cysteine and the closing phenylalanine or tryptophan.

v_call,cdr3_aa
TRBV7-2,ASSPDSNYGYT
TRBV11-2,ASSSPSTSGSLTDTQY
TRBV2,ASRLSGIRSGANVLT
TRBV5-1,ASSGSGSHEQY
TRBV9,ASSPIAGVADTQY
TRBV28,ASRKTGAQY
TRBV4-1,ASSQRGNEQF
TRBV12-3/TRBV12-4,ASSLILGEQGFGTIY
TRBV20-1,SARSLNTGELL
TRBV5-5,ASSGWGRDQPQH
TRBV6-1,ASTKTVDTAAF
TRBV6-1,ASSPTGHNQPQH
TRBV29-1,SVEEPTGSDTQY
TRBV27,ASSFRGSGLYEQY
TRBV20-1,SARARSLREDSWELF
TRBV6-1,ASSLQGRLCGYT
TRBV2,ASSNPGGAFYEQY
TRBV20-1,SARGGLAGGLDTQY
TRBV20-1,SANRDGYT
TRBV2,ASRRDMVNQPQH
TRBV20-1,SASGSPTEQY
TRBV28,ASSFGGEVTKAF
TRBV5-1,ASSLDRIFYEQY
TRBV11-2,ASSLQGAPTDTQY
TRBV28,ASSLNARTYNEQF
TRBV14,ASSQSYEQY
TRBV20-1,SAPRDTRVGQY
TRBV20-1,SARGPGGQGTYEQY
TRBV27,ASRRTQNTGELF